The T cell receptor (beta chain) described here comes from a study of cytomegalovirus exposure and HLA in healthy donors. Study-level information: From donors who were HLA-typed, an early data release held around 85 million unique TCRs.

On this clone: Its antigen is currently unknown.

Germline V lookup: CDR1 SGHTA, CDR2 FQGNSA. This CDR3 is 13 amino acids long. V shed 1 base, J shed 11 bases, and the junction held 7 bases outside the gene matches. A multiplex PCR was run with 60 Vbeta primers and 13 Jbeta primers. Profiling relied on immunoSEQ multiplex PCR, and the TCRdb table lists in-frame clones only, not all of them. The sample lists about 180,000 clones; 65% to 85% were seen once. Findings and caveats of the study: Rarity held for most TCR sequences, but there were some public TCRs that occurred in many donors. Later analysis showed TCR association rates varying by HLA locus, highest for DRB1 and lowest for HLA-C. One later analysis reportedly identified an Asian-associated ancestry cluster that showed fewer N-insertions than the roughly 600-donor mean.

This sequence was found in a male donor in good health and CMV-seronegative. Sequencing input: PBMCs. This sequence joins TRBV7-2 and TRBJ1-1; 7 nucleotides align to TRBD1. CDR3 DNA: TGTGCCAGCAGCTTAGGGGGGGACAGTCGGGCTTTCTTT. It translates to CASSLGGDSRAFF.